A selection of T cell receptor beta chains follows, all from one sample in a study of T-cell memory formation after mild COVID-19. TCRdb reprocessed the 5' RACE reads with MiXCR, giving one entry per CDR3 protein. The repertoire holds just under 550,000 distinct CDR3 sequences, with roughly 20% as singletons. Sequences were obtained from PBMCs or a T cell subset sorted from them (not recorded which). Source of these receptors: an adult woman who had mild COVID-19 (a few samples of this study predate the infection). Cell type and time point are not known. Each CDR3 is given with its conserved first and last residue. The D gene is left open where the match is weak. A clone size is listed for some rows: how often the clone was seen (once, few, many), or a class if it is expanded.

CDR3nt: TGTGCCAGCAGTCTCAGGGGCCTCCTATACGAGCAGTACTTC
CDR3aa: CASSLRGLLYEQYF
j_gene: TRBJ2-7
v_gene: TRBV27
abundance: NA
d_gene: NA

CDR3nt: TGTGCCAGCAGCCACAGGGGGATCGGTCCACGAAACACCATATATTTT
CDR3aa: CASSHRGIGPRNTIYF
j_gene: TRBJ1-3
v_gene: TRBV7-9
abundance: NA
d_gene: TRBD1

CDR3nt: TGTGCCAGCAGCGTTAACCGGGACAGCCTCTATGGCTACACCTTC
CDR3aa: CASSVNRDSLYGYTF
j_gene: TRBJ1-2
v_gene: TRBV11-2
abundance: NA
d_gene: TRBD1

CDR3nt: TGTGCCAGTGGACGGAGGGGGGACTATGGCTACACCTTC
CDR3aa: CASGRRGDYGYTF
j_gene: TRBJ1-2
v_gene: TRBV10-3
abundance: NA
d_gene: NA

CDR3nt: TGTGCCAGCAGCGCGGGGACTAGCACAGATGAGCAGTTCTTC
CDR3aa: CASSAGTSTDEQFF
j_gene: TRBJ2-1
v_gene: TRBV5-5
abundance: NA
d_gene: TRBD2

CDR3nt: TGTGCCAGCAGATCCGGGGGACTAGCGGGGAACACCGGGGAGCTGTTTTTT
CDR3aa: CASRSGGLAGNTGELFF
j_gene: TRBJ2-2
v_gene: TRBV5-4
abundance: few
d_gene: TRBD2

CDR3nt: TGTGCCAGCAGTCAGGGGACCGGGAGGATGGACAATGAGCAGTTCTTC
CDR3aa: CASSQGTGRMDNEQFF
j_gene: TRBJ2-1
v_gene: TRBV6-2/TRBV6-3
abundance: few
d_gene: NA

CDR3nt: TGTGCCATCGGAGCAGGGGGCAACACTGAAGCTTTCTTT
CDR3aa: CAIGAGGNTEAFF
j_gene: TRBJ1-1
v_gene: TRBV10-3
abundance: few
d_gene: TRBD1

CDR3nt: TGTGCCAGCAGTTGGGGACAGATGAACACTGAAGCTTTCTTT
CDR3aa: CASSWGQMNTEAFF
j_gene: TRBJ1-1
v_gene: TRBV27
abundance: NA
d_gene: TRBD1

CDR3nt: TGTGCCACCAGTGATCATGGACAGGGCCGTGGCAATGAGCAGTTCTTC
CDR3aa: CATSDHGQGRGNEQFF
j_gene: TRBJ2-1
v_gene: TRBV24-1
abundance: once
d_gene: TRBD1

CDR3nt: TGTGCCAGCAGCTTAAGGTTTCCCACGGGGGCTGAAGCTTTCTTT
CDR3aa: CASSLRFPTGAEAFF
j_gene: TRBJ1-1
v_gene: TRBV7-9
abundance: NA
d_gene: NA

CDR3nt: TGTGCCAGCAGCCCACGGCCGGCCGGGGAGCTGTTTTTT
CDR3aa: CASSPRPAGELFF
j_gene: TRBJ2-2
v_gene: TRBV7-9
abundance: NA
d_gene: NA

CDR3nt: TGTGCCAGCAGCGCCTATCCACCGGGACAGGGCCCTGTTGAGCAGTTCTTC
CDR3aa: CASSAYPPGQGPVEQFF
j_gene: TRBJ2-1
v_gene: TRBV9
abundance: few
d_gene: TRBD1

CDR3nt: TGTGCCAGCAGTGAATGGGGGAACTATGGCTACACCTTC
CDR3aa: CASSEWGNYGYTF
j_gene: TRBJ1-2
v_gene: TRBV6-1
abundance: few
d_gene: NA

CDR3nt: TGTGCCAGCAGCTTAATCGCCCCAGATACGCAGTATTTT
CDR3aa: CASSLIAPDTQYF
j_gene: TRBJ2-3
v_gene: TRBV7-2
abundance: NA
d_gene: NA

CDR3nt: TGTGCCATCAGTGAGTTAGGGGGCGGATACGAGCAGTACTTC
CDR3aa: CAISELGGGYEQYF
j_gene: TRBJ2-7
v_gene: TRBV10-3
abundance: few
d_gene: TRBD1

CDR3nt: TGTGCCAGCAGCGTAGCGGGGGGGCCCCGGGAGACCCAGTACTTC
CDR3aa: CASSVAGGPRETQYF
j_gene: TRBJ2-5
v_gene: TRBV9
abundance: NA
d_gene: TRBD2

CDR3nt: TGCGCCAGCAGATTTGGGACCTCCACAGATACGCAGTATTTT
CDR3aa: CASRFGTSTDTQYF
j_gene: TRBJ2-3
v_gene: TRBV10-2
abundance: few
d_gene: NA

CDR3nt: TGTGCCAGCAGTTACTCGGCGGACAACATGAACACTGAAGCTTTCTTT
CDR3aa: CASSYSADNMNTEAFF
j_gene: TRBJ1-1
v_gene: TRBV6-6
abundance: few
d_gene: NA

CDR3nt: TGTGCGACCAGTTTGAGGAGGACCGGGGAGCTGTTTTTT
CDR3aa: CATSLRRTGELFF
j_gene: TRBJ2-2
v_gene: TRBV12-3/TRBV12-4
abundance: NA
d_gene: NA

CDR3nt: TGTGCCAGCAGTGAAGAACTAGCGGGGTACAATGAGCAGTTCTTC
CDR3aa: CASSEELAGYNEQFF
j_gene: TRBJ2-1
v_gene: TRBV6-4
abundance: NA
d_gene: TRBD2

CDR3nt: TGTGCCAGCAGCTTGGCCGGAGGCAGCCAAGAGACCCAGTACTTC
CDR3aa: CASSLAGGSQETQYF
j_gene: TRBJ2-5
v_gene: TRBV5-4
abundance: many
d_gene: NA

CDR3nt: TGTGCCAGCGCCCAGGGAGCGGGGGGGCGGTCGACAGATACGCAGTATTTT
CDR3aa: CASAQGAGGRSTDTQYF
j_gene: TRBJ2-3
v_gene: TRBV7-2
abundance: few
d_gene: TRBD2

CDR3nt: TGTGCCAGCAGTGAAGTCGGAGGGCAGGACTATGGCTACACCTTC
CDR3aa: CASSEVGGQDYGYTF
j_gene: TRBJ1-2
v_gene: TRBV25-1
abundance: NA
d_gene: NA

CDR3nt: TGTGCCAGCAGCCCGAACTTTGACAGGGGAGACGAGCAGTACTTC
CDR3aa: CASSPNFDRGDEQYF
j_gene: TRBJ2-7
v_gene: TRBV7-9
abundance: NA
d_gene: TRBD1

CDR3nt: TGTGCCAGCAGTTCCGGGGCTAGCGGGAGGGGTGAGCAGTACTTC
CDR3aa: CASSSGASGRGEQYF
j_gene: TRBJ2-7
v_gene: TRBV7-6
abundance: NA
d_gene: TRBD2

CDR3nt: TGCGCCAGCAGCTTGACGGCCGGCCAAGAGACCCAGTACTTC
CDR3aa: CASSLTAGQETQYF
j_gene: TRBJ2-5
v_gene: TRBV5-1
abundance: few
d_gene: NA

CDR3nt: TGTGCCAGCAGTAAACGCAGGGACCTGGGGGAGCAGTACTTC
CDR3aa: CASSKRRDLGEQYF
j_gene: TRBJ2-7
v_gene: TRBV6-5
abundance: few
d_gene: NA

CDR3nt: TGTGCCAGCAGTTCCCCAGGGCAGGTTACCTACGAGCAGTACTTC
CDR3aa: CASSSPGQVTYEQYF
j_gene: TRBJ2-7
v_gene: TRBV28
abundance: NA
d_gene: NA

CDR3nt: TGTGCCAGCAAACTCGGACAGGGAGTATCACCCCTCCACTTT
CDR3aa: CASKLGQGVSPLHF
j_gene: TRBJ1-6
v_gene: TRBV5-4
abundance: NA
d_gene: TRBD1

CDR3nt: TGTGCCAGCAGCTTCCGACAGGGGCGCGCCTACAATGAGCAGTTCTTC
CDR3aa: CASSFRQGRAYNEQFF
j_gene: TRBJ2-1
v_gene: TRBV11-2
abundance: few
d_gene: TRBD1

CDR3nt: TGTGCCAGCAGTTTGGCAGGGGGGGTGGTAGCCCAGCATTTT
CDR3aa: CASSLAGGVVAQHF
j_gene: TRBJ1-5
v_gene: TRBV12-3/TRBV12-4
abundance: NA
d_gene: TRBD1

CDR3nt: TGTGCCAGCAGCCCCAGAGACAGGGGCGGGATCACTGAAGCTTTCTTT
CDR3aa: CASSPRDRGGITEAFF
j_gene: TRBJ1-1
v_gene: TRBV9
abundance: NA
d_gene: TRBD1

CDR3nt: TGTGCCAGCGGTGGGGGGGGGACAGGGTATCACGGGGAGCTGTTTTTT
CDR3aa: CASGGGGTGYHGELFF
j_gene: TRBJ2-2
v_gene: TRBV27
abundance: NA
d_gene: TRBD1

CDR3nt: TGTGCCAGCAGCAATAGGGCGACTATCCTCACAGATACGCAGTATTTT
CDR3aa: CASSNRATILTDTQYF
j_gene: TRBJ2-3
v_gene: TRBV3-1
abundance: few
d_gene: NA

CDR3nt: TGTGCCAGCAGTTTAGGGGGTATCTACAATGAGCAGTTCTTC
CDR3aa: CASSLGGIYNEQFF
j_gene: TRBJ2-1
v_gene: TRBV27
abundance: few
d_gene: NA

CDR3nt: TGCAGCGTTGGGAGCCTGGGCCAGAGAGCCTACGAGCAGTACTTC
CDR3aa: CSVGSLGQRAYEQYF
j_gene: TRBJ2-7
v_gene: TRBV29-1
abundance: many
d_gene: NA

CDR3nt: TGTGCCACCAGCATTGGGTTGACCGGGGAGCTGTTTTTT
CDR3aa: CATSIGLTGELFF
j_gene: TRBJ2-2
v_gene: TRBV15
abundance: few
d_gene: NA

CDR3nt: TGTGCCACCAGCAGGGGACTAGCGGGGGCCCGCAATGAGCAGTTCTTC
CDR3aa: CATSRGLAGARNEQFF
j_gene: TRBJ2-1
v_gene: TRBV15
abundance: NA
d_gene: TRBD2

CDR3nt: TGTGCCAGCAGCTTAGCCCAAGAGAATGAGCAGTTCTTC
CDR3aa: CASSLAQENEQFF
j_gene: TRBJ2-1
v_gene: TRBV7-9
abundance: many
d_gene: NA

CDR3nt: TGTGCCAGCGCTCCTCAGGGGGCAGGGAATGGCTACACCTTC
CDR3aa: CASAPQGAGNGYTF
j_gene: TRBJ1-2
v_gene: TRBV18
abundance: many
d_gene: TRBD1